What follows are 23 T cell receptor beta chains derived from one specimen sequenced in a study of T cell responses to AZD1222 COVID-19 vaccine. Generated by immunoSEQ multiplex PCR, the TCRdb table keeps only in-frame clones and is missing some. This sample carries about 160,000 clones, 92% of them seen once, and the ten largest clones take 3.3%. Source: peripheral blood, taken 28 days after the second AZD1222 dose. These receptors originate from an adult who received the AZD1222 COVID-19 vaccine.

The rearrangement links TRBV19 to TRBJ1-2, with D unclear. This CDR3 has 12 residues. Germline CDR1 is LNHDA and CDR2 is SQIVND (reference sequence). The V and J ends lost 1 base and 4 bases respectively, with 4 bases between them. The CDR3 loop reads CASSIVGYGYTF. The CDR3 coding sequence is TGTGCCAGTAGTATAGTAGGCTATGGCTACACCTTC.

The V and J genes are TRBV30 and TRBJ1-2, with no clear D. V was trimmed by 3 bases and J by 2 bases, leaving 10 bases between them. Germline lookup yields CDR1 GTSNPN and CDR2 SVGIG (reference sequence). The CDR3 loop spans 13 amino acids. Here the CDR3 DNA reads TGTGCCTGGAGCTCGGGAAGGAACTATGGCTACACCTTC. As protein: CAWSSGRNYGYTF.

The genes are TRBV28 and TRBJ1-2; D call uncertain. From germline, CDR1 is MDHEN and CDR2 SYDVKM. With 3 bases removed from V and 2 bases from J, the gap between germline ends came to 10 bases. The CDR3 covers 14 residues. The CDR3 sequence: CASSLNNLNYGYTF. The CDR3 bases are TGTGCCAGCAGTTTGAACAACTTAAACTATGGCTACACCTTC.

The V call is TRBV19, the J call TRBJ2-7, with D uncertain. The CDR3 spans 16 residues. Trimming removed 4 bases from V and 0 bases from J, with 16 bases in between. Germline CDR1 is LNHDA and CDR2 is SQIVND (reference sequence). CDR3 protein: CASSKAATRSSYEQYF. CDR3 coding DNA: TGTGCCAGTAGTAAAGCCGCGACAAGGAGCTCCTACGAGCAGTACTTC.

The chain uses TRBV30 and TRBJ1-1; D is ambiguous. CDR1 is GTSNPN and CDR2 is SVGIG in the germline V gene (reference sequence). The CDR3 totals 13 residues. Trimming cost V 3 bases and J 4 bases, with 12 bases left between them. CDR3 sequence: CAWRTNPGTEAFF. The CDR3, as DNA: TGTGCCTGGAGGACCAACCCGGGCACTGAAGCTTTCTTT.

V and J are TRBV29-1 and TRBJ1-5, with a weak D call TRBD1 (6 bases). This CDR3 is built from 13 residues. Germline CDR1 SQVTM, CDR2 ANQGSEA. Trimming stripped 5 bases from V and 6 bases from J, with 14 bases between. The CDR3 sequence is CSVRGAPSQPQHF. In DNA, the CDR3 is TGCAGCGTTAGGGGGGCCCCCAGTCAGCCCCAGCATTTT.

V gene TRBV3-1 (or the pseudogene TRBV3-2) combines with J gene TRBJ1-5; D gene uncertain. Germline V gene sequence: CDR1 LGHDT, CDR2 YNNKEL (reference sequence). The CDR3 has 14 residues. V dropped 1 base and J dropped 0 bases, with 4 bases sitting between them. In nucleotides, the CDR3 is TGTGCCAGCAGCCAAGGGGTTAGCAATCAGCCCCAGCATTTT. Amino acids: CASSQGVSNQPQHF.

This clone was found once. The rearrangement links TRBV5-1 to TRBJ2-5; D is perhaps TRBD1 or TRBD2 (5 bases each). The germline V gene encodes CDR1 SGHRS and CDR2 YFSETQ. This CDR3 comprises 14 residues. Between the trimmed V and J ends, which lost 2 bases and 3 bases, there was a span of 11 bases. In DNA, the CDR3 is TGCGCCAGCAGCTTTCGGGGCTCGGAAGAGACCCAGTACTTC. The encoded protein is CASSFRGSEETQYF.

This clone was picked up one time. This sequence joins TRBV15 and TRBJ2-7, with D unresolved. Germline V lookup: CDR1 LNHNV, CDR2 YYDKDF (reference sequence). The CDR3 sequence is 16 residues long. Trimming took 1 base from V and 2 from J, leaving 15 bases between them. The CDR3 here is CATSRGGREYAYEQYF. CDR3 nucleotides: TGTGCCACCAGCAGAGGAGGAAGGGAATATGCCTACGAGCAGTACTTC.

The V and J genes are TRBV9 and TRBJ2-6; D possibly corresponds to TRBD2 (5 bases). V was cut by 3 bases and J by 0 bases, with 13 bases left in between. This CDR3 contains 17 residues. The germline V gene encodes CDR1 SGDLS and CDR2 YYNGEE. CDR3 region: CASSARTGSSGANVLTF. CDR3 coding DNA: TGTGCCAGCAGCGCCAGGACGGGAAGCTCTGGGGCCAACGTCCTGACTTTC.

CDR3 sequence (DNA): TGTGCCAGCAGCTTTCGGTTGGAGACCCAGTACTTC. Translating gives CASSFRLETQYF. V gene TRBV11-2 combines with J gene TRBJ2-5; D is unclear. V gave up 3 bases and J gave up 5 bases, with 7 bases separating them. The germline gives CDR1 SGHAT, CDR2 FQNNGV. The CDR3 runs 12 residues.

The gene calls are TRBV5-1 and TRBJ1-1; D gene ambiguous. Trimming removed 2 bases at V and 2 bases at J, with 4 bases between. The CDR3 is made up of 12 amino acids. Germline CDR1 reads SGHRS; CDR2 reads YFSETQ. For the CDR3, the DNA is TGCGCCAGCAGCTTAACTAACACTGAAGCTTTCTTT. Amino acids: CASSLTNTEAFF.

This chain links TRBV28 with TRBJ2-1; the D gene is possibly TRBD1 (5 bases). Trimming left V 6 bases short and J 4 bases short, with 10 bases between. Looked up from germline, CDR1 is MDHEN and CDR2 is SYDVKM. The CDR3 covers 13 residues. The CDR3 nucleotides read TGTGCCAGCAGGCACCGACAGTACAATGAGCAGTTCTTC. As protein: CASRHRQYNEQFF.

This sequence joins TRBV4-1 and TRBJ1-1; D unresolved. V was pared by 0 bases and J by 1 base, with 15 bases between. CDR1 and CDR2 (germline): MGHRA, YSYEKL. The CDR3 sequence is 17 residues long. CDR3 nucleotide sequence: TGCGCCAGCAGCCAAGACCGATGGGCCGCGACGAACACTGAAGCTTTCTTT. Translating gives CASSQDRWAATNTEAFF.

The rearrangement joins TRBV6-1 to TRBJ2-2; D not resolved. This CDR3 comprises 16 residues. From germline, CDR1 is MNHNS and CDR2 SASEGT. V was shortened by 2 bases and J by 3 bases, with 13 bases between the two germline ends. The CDR3 region has the DNA TGTGCCAGCAGTGAACGGGCTATCCTTTACACCGGGGAGCTGTTTTTT. It yields the protein CASSERAILYTGELFF.

The rearrangement uses TRBV28 and TRBJ2-2, with TRBD1 as a possible D gene (6 bases). The CDR3 has 15 amino acids. V gave up 7 bases and J gave up 4 bases, with 16 bases separating them. The germline V gene encodes CDR1 MDHEN and CDR2 SYDVKM. In DNA, the CDR3 is TGTGCCAGCACCCTTGGAGGACAGAGCACCGGGGAGCTGTTTTTT. Amino acid sequence: CASTLGGQSTGELFF. The complete variable domain, with remaining parts taken from reference TRBV28 and TRBJ2-2, reads DVKVTQSSRYLVKRTGEKVFLECVQDMDHENMFWYRQDPGLGLRLIYFSYDVKMKEKGDIPEGYSVSREKKERFSLILESASTNQTSMYLCASTLGGQSTGELFFGEGSRLTVL.

This chain joins TRBV5-1 and TRBJ2-5; D is possibly TRBD1 (5 bases). The CDR3 contains 14 residues. Trimming left V 4 bases short and J 1 base short, with 11 bases between. Germline CDR1 SGHRS, CDR2 YFSETQ. CDR3 nucleotide sequence: TGCGCCAGCAGCGCAGGGTACCCCCAAGAGACCCAGTACTTC. Encoded protein: CASSAGYPQETQYF.

The rearrangement joins TRBV5-5 to TRBJ2-1; TRBD2 matches at 10 bases. The J segment lost 8 bases and the V segment lost 1 base, leaving 9 bases of the junction unmatched. The CDR3 extends over 16 amino acids. The V gene's germline CDR1 is SGHKS and CDR2 YYEKEE (reference sequence). The CDR3 protein is CASSLYLAGGRDEQFF. In nucleotides, the CDR3 is TGTGCCAGCAGCTTGTATTTAGCGGGAGGCAGGGATGAGCAGTTCTTC.

This sequence joins TRBV6-5 and TRBJ1-4; TRBD1 matches 10 bases. The ends lost 6 bases at V and 7 bases at J; junction bases unmatched: 5. The germline V gene encodes CDR1 MNHEY and CDR2 SVGAGI. The CDR3 totals 14 residues. The CDR3 loop reads CASSLDRGSEKLFF. Here the CDR3 DNA reads TGTGCCAGCAGCTTGGACAGGGGGAGTGAAAAACTGTTTTTT.

The V and J genes are TRBV15 and TRBJ1-3; 7 nucleotides match TRBD1. The CDR3 contains 15 residues. V lost 7 bases to trimming and J lost 8 bases; unmatched junction nucleotides: 14. Germline loops: CDR1 LNHNV, CDR2 YYDKDF (reference sequence). As DNA, the CDR3 is TGTGCCACCAAGGGGGCAGGGCCGGTCCGGGACACCATATATTTT. This encodes CATKGAGPVRDTIYF.

This clone was recorded once. The chain joins TRBV18 to TRBJ2-5; D is perhaps TRBD1 or TRBD2 (5 bases each). The V gene lost 5 bases and the J gene lost 2 bases, with 12 bases spanning the gap. Germline V gene sequence: CDR1 KGHSH, CDR2 LQKENI. This CDR3 is 14 amino acids long. CDR3 DNA: TGTGCCAGCTCAATCCCGGGACCTCAAGAGACCCAGTACTTC. Translated: CASSIPGPQETQYF.

The chain combines TRBV30 with TRBJ1-1; D is possibly TRBD1 (5 bases). The CDR3 length is 13 residues. From germline, CDR1 is GTSNPN and CDR2 SVGIG (reference sequence). The V end was cut by 5 bases, the J end by 5 bases, with 15 bases between. CDR3: CAWGGTWATEAFF. In DNA, the CDR3 is TGTGCCTGGGGCGGGACCTGGGCTACTGAAGCTTTCTTT.

This sequence joins TRBV7-9 and TRBJ2-7; TRBD1 might be the D (6 bases). Trimming left V 5 bases short and J 1 base short, with 6 bases between. CDR3 length equals 12 residues. From germline, CDR1 is SEHNR and CDR2 FQNEAQ (reference sequence). CDR3 amino acids: CASSRGSYEQYF. CDR3 coding DNA: TGTGCCAGCAGCAGGGGGTCCTACGAGCAGTACTTC.